These 25 T cell receptor beta chains came from one sample sequenced in a study of CD8+ T cells in alopecia areata. As the sequencing template, cDNA was produced by extracting RNA and reverse transcribing it. The table came from immunoSEQ multiplex PCR; TCRdb's copy has only in-frame clones and leaves some out. The sample yields 100,000 to 150,000 clones, 47% seen once. Sequencing was performed on NKG2D-low CD8+ T cells sorted from blood. The source is a human donor with alopecia areata.

Only a few counts were recorded for this clone. The V gene is TRBV29-1, the J gene TRBJ2-1, with 13 bases matching TRBD2. CDR3 length equals 16 residues. The V gene end was trimmed by 4 bases and the J gene end by 5 bases; junction bases not matched to a gene: 8. Germline V gene lookup returns CDR1 SQVTM and CDR2 ANQGSEA. CDR3 sequence (DNA): TGCAGCGTTGTTTGGACTAGCGGGAGTGTCGACAATGAGCAGTTCTTC. Translated: CSVVWTSGSVDNEQFF.

The gene calls are TRBV6-5 and TRBJ2-3; D unclear. The CDR3 extends over 14 amino acids. V lost 5 bases to trimming and J lost 2 bases, with 11 bases between them. From germline, CDR1 is MNHEY and CDR2 SVGAGI. Written as DNA, the CDR3 is TGTGCCAGCAGTGAAAAGTCCGACACAGATACGCAGTATTTT. Translating gives CASSEKSDTDTQYF.

This clone occurred a few times. The sample carries other DNA sequences with the same CDR3. The chain combines TRBV28 with TRBJ2-7; no clear D. The CDR3 sequence is 11 residues long. The V and J ends lost 6 bases and 3 bases respectively, with 6 bases between them. Germline-derived CDR1 and CDR2 are MDHEN and SYDVKM. The CDR3 DNA reads as TGTGCCAGCAGCACTTACTACGAGCAGTACTTC. Amino acid sequence: CASSTYYEQYF. Complete variable domain (other parts from reference TRBV28 and TRBJ2-7): DVKVTQSSRYLVKRTGEKVFLECVQDMDHENMFWYRQDPGLGLRLIYFSYDVKMKEKGDIPEGYSVSREKKERFSLILESASTNQTSMYLCASSTYYEQYFGPGTRLTVT.

With regard to this clone: A junction boundary mismatches the germline segment, possibly from a read error. V is TRBV6-5 and J is TRBJ2-1; maybe TRBD2 (5 bases). Germline CDR1 and CDR2: MNHEY and SVGAGI. The CDR3 totals 14 residues. CDR3 loop: CAGSNKADYNEQFF. CDR3 DNA: TGTGCCGGCAGTAATAAAGCGGACTACAATGAGCAGTTCTTC.

This rearrangement joins TRBV4-1 to TRBJ1-1; D call uncertain. The CDR3 contains 14 residues. Germline CDR1 is MGHRA and CDR2 is YSYEKL. Trimming removed 3 bases from V and 4 bases from J, with 12 bases in between. CDR3 in amino acids: CASSQWGGSTEAFF. The CDR3 nucleotides read TGCGCCAGCAGCCAGTGGGGAGGGAGCACTGAAGCTTTCTTT.

This chain joins TRBV5-1 and TRBJ2-5; no reliable D call. The CDR3 spans 13 residues. Trimming cost V 0 bases and J 2 bases, with 5 bases left between them. Germline values: CDR1 SGHRS, CDR2 YFSETQ. CDR3 region: CASSLVPQETQYF. In DNA form, the CDR3 reads TGCGCCAGCAGCTTGGTCCCTCAAGAGACCCAGTACTTC.

This clone was counted at least ten times. In the same sample, other DNA sequences code for this CDR3. V usage is TRBV28 and J usage is TRBJ2-1; D remains unclear. The V end was cut by 4 bases, the J end by 3 bases, with 1 base between. The CDR3 runs 11 residues. Per the germline V gene, CDR1 is MDHEN and CDR2 is SYDVKM. The CDR3 DNA reads TGTGCCAGCAGTTACTACAATGAGCAGTTCTTC. Its protein is CASSYYNEQFF. Full variable domain (missing parts from reference TRBV28 and TRBJ2-1): DVKVTQSSRYLVKRTGEKVFLECVQDMDHENMFWYRQDPGLGLRLIYFSYDVKMKEKGDIPEGYSVSREKKERFSLILESASTNQTSMYLCASSYYNEQFFGPGTRLTVL.

The chain combines TRBV30 with TRBJ2-6; 9 nucleotides align to TRBD1. V dropped 5 bases and J dropped 0; count of bases not matched to a gene: 5. The CDR3 length is 16 residues. The germline CDR1 and CDR2 sequences are GTSNPN and SVGIG (reference sequence). CDR3 sequence reads: CAWFGTGHSGANVLTF. CDR3 DNA: TGTGCCTGGTTTGGGACAGGGCACTCTGGGGCCAACGTCCTGACTTTC. Based on the CDR3 plus reference TRBV30 and TRBJ2-6, the full variable domain is SQTIHQWPATLVQPVGSPLSLECTVEGTSNPNLYWYRQAAGRGLQLLFYSVGIGQISSEVPQNLSASRPQDRQFILSSKKLLLSDSGFYLCAWFGTGHSGANVLTFGAGSRLTVL.

The chain couples TRBV9 to TRBJ2-3, with D tentatively TRBD2 (6 bases). Germline assignment: CDR1 SGDLS and CDR2 YYNGEE. Between the trimmed V and J ends, which lost 3 bases and 4 bases, there was a span of 12 bases. The CDR3 is 14 amino acids. This chain's CDR3 is CASSAGGVADTQYF. Here the CDR3 DNA reads TGTGCCAGCAGCGCGGGCGGGGTCGCAGATACGCAGTATTTT.

This chain links TRBV30 with TRBJ2-3, with 9 positions matching TRBD1. Germline loops: CDR1 GTSNPN, CDR2 SVGIG (reference sequence). CDR3 length: 15 amino acids. V was pared by 5 bases and J by 2 bases, with 8 bases of the junction left unmatched. The CDR3 nucleotides are TGTGCCTGGGCTGGGGGGACAGGGACCACAGATACGCAGTATTTT. Encoded protein: CAWAGGTGTTDTQYF.

This clone occurred a few times. The CDR3 coding sequence is TGCAGCGTCAAGGAGGGGTACACAGATACGCAGTATTTT. Translated: CSVKEGYTDTQYF. The chain carries TRBV29-1 and TRBJ2-3; D is perhaps TRBD2 (6 bases). The CDR3 length is 13 residues. The V end lost 6 bases, the J end lost 2 bases, and 12 bases lay between the germline ends. Germline CDR1 is SQVTM and CDR2 is ANQGSEA.

The V gene is TRBV25-1, the J gene TRBJ1-2; no reliable D call. V lost 3 bases, J lost 3 bases, and 11 bases lay in between. This CDR3 contains 14 residues. The germline CDR1 and CDR2 sequences are MGHDK and SYGVNS. CDR3 bases: TGTGCCAGCAGTGAGGGCAGGACCGACTATGGCTACACCTTC. Its protein product is CASSEGRTDYGYTF.

DNA for the CDR3: TGTGCCAGCAGTTACGATAGACAGGGTAAAAACATTCAGTACTTC. Translated: CASSYDRQGKNIQYF. The chain uses TRBV6-5 and TRBJ2-4, with 7 bases aligning to TRBD1. Trimming at V came to 2 bases and at J to 4 bases, leaving 5 bases not matched to a gene. The CDR3 is 15 residues long. From germline, CDR1 is MNHEY and CDR2 SVGAGI.

In its sample, this clone was seen a few times. The chain is built from TRBV29-1 and TRBJ2-3; 10 nucleotides align to TRBD2. The junction had 7 bases not matched to a gene; V was cut back by 0 bases and J by 4 bases. CDR1 is SQVTM and CDR2 is ANQGSEA in the germline V gene. There are 16 residues in the CDR3. The CDR3, as DNA: TGCAGCGTTGAAGAAATTAGCGGGAGGAATCCAGATACGCAGTATTTT. The encoded protein is CSVEEISGRNPDTQYF.

The rearrangement joins TRBV15 to TRBJ2-7; TRBD1 aligns across 8 bases. The germline V gene has CDR1 LNHNV and CDR2 YYDKDF (reference sequence). Losses at the gene ends were 1 base for V and 5 bases for J; bases not matched to a gene: 7. The CDR3 spans 15 residues. In DNA form, the CDR3 reads TGTGCCACCAGCAGAGCGGACAGGGAGAGAGACGAGCAGTACTTC. It yields the protein CATSRADRERDEQYF.

Worth noting for this clone: In the same sample, other DNA sequences code for this CDR3. V usage is TRBV29-1 and J usage is TRBJ2-2; 16 bases map to TRBD2. The length of the CDR3 is 16 residues. Trimming cost V 3 bases and J 4 bases; bases outside gene matches: 2. Germline CDR1 is SQVTM and CDR2 is ANQGSEA. CDR3 coding DNA: TGCAGCGTTGAGGGACTAGCGGGAGGGGGCACCGGGGAGCTGTTTTTT. This codes for CSVEGLAGGGTGELFF.

The chain uses TRBV29-1 and TRBJ2-5, with 7 bases identical to TRBD1. Per germline, CDR1 SQVTM and CDR2 ANQGSEA. V lost 7 bases, J lost 5 bases, and 16 bases stayed unmatched. CDR3 length: 15 amino acids. This CDR3 is CSGSLRDSVGETQYF. The DNA of the CDR3 is TGCAGCGGTTCTCTCCGGGACAGCGTGGGGGAGACCCAGTACTTC.

The chain uses TRBV7-9 and TRBJ1-1; D is uncertain. Germline V CDR1 and CDR2: SEHNR, FQNEAQ (reference sequence). The CDR3 sequence is 12 residues long. Trimming left V 3 bases short and J 1 base short, with 3 bases between. The DNA of the CDR3 is TGTGCCAGCAGCTTCGGGAACACTGAAGCTTTCTTT. This gives the protein CASSFGNTEAFF. The variable domain in full, with the rest retrieved from reference TRBV7-9 and TRBJ1-1, is DTGVSQNPRHKITKRGQNVTFRCDPISEHNRLYWYRQTLGQGPEFLTYFQNEAQLEKSRLLSDRFSAERPKGSFSTLEIQRTEQGDSAMYLCASSFGNTEAFFGQGTRLTVV.

This clone was counted between two and nine times. The chain joins TRBV29-1 to TRBJ2-7; D may be TRBD2 (5 bases). The CDR3 has 11 residues. V shed 4 bases and J shed 5 bases, with 9 bases lying between them. The germline V gene has CDR1 SQVTM and CDR2 ANQGSEA. The CDR3 sequence is CSVGWGDEQYF. The CDR3 DNA reads TGCAGCGTTGGATGGGGAGACGAGCAGTACTTC.

The rearrangement joins TRBV15 to TRBJ2-4; TRBD1 might be the D (6 bases). The V and J ends lost 3 bases and 7 bases respectively, with 10 bases between them. This CDR3 has 13 amino acids. CDR1 and CDR2 (germline): LNHNV, YYDKDF (reference sequence). The CDR3 DNA reads as TGTGCCACCAGCAGCGGGACAATCAACATTCAGTACTTC. It codes for CATSSGTINIQYF.

V usage is TRBV12-5 and J usage is TRBJ2-7, with 7 nucleotides matching TRBD2. V lost 3 bases and J lost 5; bases outside the gene matches: 7. The CDR3 length is 14 residues. The germline V gene has CDR1 LGHNT and CDR2 FRNRAP. CDR3 sequence reads: CASGFVGGGDEQYF. For the CDR3, the DNA is TGTGCTAGTGGTTTTGTTGGCGGGGGTGACGAGCAGTACTTC. Based on the CDR3 plus reference TRBV12-5 and TRBJ2-7, the full variable domain is DARVTQTPRHKVTEMGQEVTMRCQPILGHNTVFWYRQTMMQGLELLAYFRNRAPLDDSGMPKDRFSAEMPDATLATLKIQPSEPRDSAVYFCASGFVGGGDEQYFGPGTRLTVT.

This clone was observed a handful of times. This chain connects TRBV6-4 to TRBJ2-1; 9 bases fit TRBD2. The germline V gene encodes CDR1 MRHNA and CDR2 SNTAGT. This CDR3 comprises 15 residues. V dropped 5 bases and J dropped 10; count of bases not matched to a gene: 12. This CDR3 reads CASSSGTSSSGEQFF. CDR3 nucleotide sequence: TGTGCCAGCAGTTCAGGGACTAGCTCCTCGGGGGAGCAGTTCTTC.

This clone was found a few times. The CDR3 DNA reads TGCAGCGTTGTTAGTGGATCTGGGGCCAACGTCCTGACTTTC. Protein sequence: CSVVSGSGANVLTF. The rearrangement links TRBV29-1 to TRBJ2-6; no reliable D call. V was clipped by 4 bases and J by 1 base, with 8 bases between them. The CDR3 spans 14 residues. The germline V gene has CDR1 SQVTM and CDR2 ANQGSEA.

This clone was detected once. The genes are TRBV29-1 and TRBJ1-2; no reliable D call. CDR3 size: 13 residues. CDR1 is SQVTM and CDR2 is ANQGSEA in the germline V gene. Trimming removed 4 bases at V and 4 bases at J, with 13 bases between. This CDR3 reads CSVVLDPFYGYTF. Written as DNA, the CDR3 is TGCAGCGTTGTCCTGGACCCCTTCTATGGCTACACCTTC.

This rearrangement joins TRBV30 to TRBJ1-2; D perhaps matches TRBD1 (5 bases). The CDR3 spans 14 residues. V was cut by 3 bases and J by 4 bases, with 15 bases left in between. CDR1 GTSNPN and CDR2 SVGIG come from the germline V gene (reference sequence). Here the CDR3 DNA reads TGTGCCTGGAGCGTTGGGCTAAGGGGCTATGGCTACACCTTC. It specifies CAWSVGLRGYGYTF.